The following is a T cell receptor (beta chain) sequence with its context. What it recognizes is unknown. Time point meaning: pre-treatment sample, taken before nivolumab and TIL therapy. Patients were adults with stage 4 NSCLC. The sample belongs to a study of TIL therapy for anti-PD-1-resistant metastatic lung cancer. Study outcomes and limitations: This highly selected cohort may not generalize to typical lung cancer patients.

Sequencing used immunoSEQ v3. Sequenced by immunoSEQ multiplex PCR; TCRdb stores in-frame clones only, minus some. The data hold just under 60,000 clones, with roughly 80% observed a single time. V lost 4 bases and J lost 4, with 16 bases in between. The CDR3 runs 16 residues. Germline V lookup: CDR1 SGHVS, CDR2 FNYEAQ. The TCR was taken from a person aged 25-85 years with non-small cell lung cancer. Specimen: blood, collected at baseline. The chain has TRBV7-6 and TRBJ1-4, with D hard to call. The CDR3, as DNA: TGTGCCAGCAGCTCCCAGCCCGACGGAGTTAATGAAAAACTGTTTTTT. Protein: CASSSQPDGVNEKLFF.